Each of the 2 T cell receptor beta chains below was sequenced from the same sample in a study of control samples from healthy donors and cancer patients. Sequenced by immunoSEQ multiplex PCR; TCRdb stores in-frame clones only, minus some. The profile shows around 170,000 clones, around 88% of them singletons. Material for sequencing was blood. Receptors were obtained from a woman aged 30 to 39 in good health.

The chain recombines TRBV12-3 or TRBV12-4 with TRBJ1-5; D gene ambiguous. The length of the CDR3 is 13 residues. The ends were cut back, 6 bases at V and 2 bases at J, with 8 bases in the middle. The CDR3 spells CASREPGNQPQHF. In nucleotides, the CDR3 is TGTGCCAGCAGGGAACCGGGCAATCAGCCCCAGCATTTT.

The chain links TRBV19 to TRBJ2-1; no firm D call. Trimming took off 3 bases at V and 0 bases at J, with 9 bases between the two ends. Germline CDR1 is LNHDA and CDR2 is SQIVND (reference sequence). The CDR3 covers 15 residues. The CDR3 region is CASSISPSSYNEQFF. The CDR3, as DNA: TGTGCCAGTAGTATCTCCCCTAGCTCCTACAATGAGCAGTTCTTC.